These T cell receptor beta chains were read from a single sample in a study of blood T cell repertoires in COVID-19. Here immunoSEQ multiplex PCR was the method, and the copy in TCRdb shows in-frame clones only, minus some. Among under 200,000 clones listed, roughly 85% were seen once. Sequenced sample: PBMCs or T cells enriched from blood (not recorded which). The receptors derive from a woman in her forties or fifties who had recovered from COVID-19. Each CDR3 is given with its conserved first and last residue. The order of the fields is J gene, V gene, clone size, CDR3 protein. Expanded clones are given a class, and other clones once, few, many or no size at all.

J: TRBJ2-3; V: TRBV3-1/TRBV3-2; size: NA; CDR3: CASSLRLSSRLAGADTQYF
J: TRBJ2-3; V: TRBV14; size: NA; CDR3: CASSPLAPSGTYTDTQYF
J: TRBJ2-3; V: TRBV5-6; size: NA; CDR3: CASSRLATLTDTQYF
J: TRBJ1-5; V: TRBV19; size: NA; CDR3: CASSPGGGPQSNQPQHF
J: TRBJ2-5; V: TRBV11-2; size: NA; CDR3: CASSKFPGARQETQYF
J: TRBJ1-1; V: TRBV30; size: NA; CDR3: CAWSSLDRLLTEAFF
J: TRBJ2-5; V: TRBV7-3; size: NA; CDR3: CASSANLAGGLETQYF
J: TRBJ2-1; V: TRBV24-1; size: NA; CDR3: CATSDARGGGYNEQFF
J: TRBJ1-6; V: TRBV9; size: NA; CDR3: CASSVGPLGYNSPLHF
J: TRBJ1-6; V: TRBV27; size: few; CDR3: CASSPRESWYSPLHF
J: TRBJ1-1; V: TRBV19; size: NA; CDR3: CASSLQGGYTEAFF
J: TRBJ2-2; V: TRBV14; size: NA; CDR3: CASSQDLANLNTGELFF
J: TRBJ1-5; V: TRBV12-3/TRBV12-4; size: NA; CDR3: CATGQGGNQPQHF
J: TRBJ2-3; V: TRBV6-5; size: NA; CDR3: CASSYYGGRTDTQYF
J: TRBJ1-1; V: TRBV3-1/TRBV3-2; size: once; CDR3: CAGTSTEGTEAFF
J: TRBJ1-1; V: TRBV10-3; size: NA; CDR3: CAISQQGAGTEAFF
J: TRBJ1-5; V: TRBV19; size: NA; CDR3: CASSTSTGFNQPQHF
J: TRBJ1-1; V: TRBV5-4; size: NA; CDR3: CASSLVSGGDAFF
J: TRBJ1-2; V: TRBV5-1; size: NA; CDR3: CASSLAGDFYGYTF
J: TRBJ2-1; V: TRBV28; size: once; CDR3: CASSRNSGTRYNEQFF
J: TRBJ1-1; V: TRBV30; size: NA; CDR3: CAWSPGQWVAAFF
J: TRBJ1-1; V: TRBV5-4; size: NA; CDR3: CASSPTGGTGGTEAFF